The 24 T cell receptor beta chains reported below all come from one sample, sequenced in a study of post-analysis software for immune sequencing data. Study-level results: Patients used about five TRBV segments, including TRBV5-6, TRBV5-1 and TRBV20-1, more often than controls.

Unique molecular identifiers were carried by the TCR beta cDNA libraries. MiXCR was run by TCRdb on the PCR reads, yielding one entry per CDR3 protein. The sample has some 800,000 distinct CDR3 sequences, about 45% seen once; the top ten hold roughly 5.2%. No antigen has been assigned to these receptors. Material for sequencing was blood. The receptors here all came from a girl aged 5 to 17 with multiple sclerosis.

On this clonotype itself: Given the absence of the conserved phenylalanine or tryptophan at the CDR3 end, a read error is likely. This chain connects TRBV10-3 to TRBJ1-1; D remains ambiguous. Germline CDR1 reads ENHRY; CDR2 reads SYGVKD. The CDR3 runs 11 residues. V was cut by 2 bases and J by 5 bases, with 3 bases left in between. CDR3 DNA sequence: TGTGCCATCAGTGAGGGTACTGAAGCTTTCTCT. This codes for CAISEGTEAFS.

This chain uses TRBV7-9 with TRBJ2-2; no clear D. The CDR3 has 14 amino acids. The germline V gene encodes CDR1 SEHNR and CDR2 FQNEAQ (reference sequence). The V and J ends lost 5 bases and 7 bases respectively, with 14 bases between them. The chain's CDR3 is CASSQTSVSGELFF. The CDR3 DNA sequence: TGTGCCAGCAGCCAGACCTCCGTGAGCGGGGAGCTGTTTTTT.

The rearrangement joins TRBV5-1 to TRBJ2-1; D is perhaps TRBD2 (5 bases). The CDR3 consists of 15 residues. Trimming stripped 4 bases from V and 5 bases from J, with 16 bases between. Germline CDR1 and CDR2: SGHRS and YFSETQ. CDR3 in DNA: TGCGCCAGCAGCGCCTTAGCGAGGAGCGACAATGAGCAGTTCTTC. This translates into CASSALARSDNEQFF. The variable domain in full, completed from reference TRBV5-1 and TRBJ2-1, reads KAGVTQTPRYLIKTRGQQVTLSCSPISGHRSVSWYQQTPGQGLQFLFEYFSETQRNKGNFPGRFSGRQFSNSRSEMNVSTLELGDSALYLCASSALARSDNEQFFGPGTRLTVL.

The V and J genes are TRBV6-5 and TRBJ1-5, with D maybe TRBD1 (5 bases). The CDR3 runs 14 residues. V lost 3 bases, J lost 5 bases, and 11 bases lay in between. Germline-derived CDR1 and CDR2 are MNHEY and SVGAGI. The CDR3 loop is CASSYRGWDQPQHF. The DNA of the CDR3 is TGTGCCAGCAGTTATAGGGGTTGGGATCAGCCCCAGCATTTT.

The gene calls are TRBV5-1 and TRBJ2-3, with TRBD1 identical over 8 bases. The CDR3 is made up of 16 amino acids. The V gene end was trimmed by 3 bases and the J gene end by 3 bases; junction bases not matched to a gene: 9. The germline CDR1 and CDR2 sequences are SGHRS and YFSETQ. CDR3 in DNA: TGCGCCAGCAGCTCCCTAGGACAGGGCGGGACAGATACGCAGTATTTT. Translating gives CASSSLGQGGTDTQYF.

V usage is TRBV4-2 and J usage is TRBJ1-5, with D possibly being TRBD1 (5 bases). V lost 0 bases and J lost 4, with 19 bases in between. The CDR3 contains 18 residues. Germline V gene lookup returns CDR1 LGHNA and CDR2 YNFKEQ. The CDR3 sequence: CASSQEQDRGMKNQPQHF. In DNA, the CDR3 is TGTGCCAGCAGCCAAGAACAAGATCGGGGGATGAAAAATCAGCCCCAGCATTTT.

The rearrangement uses TRBV20-1 and TRBJ2-1; no definite D call. Between the trimmed V and J ends, which lost 4 bases and 8 bases, there was a span of 12 bases. The CDR3 length is 12 residues. Per the germline V gene, CDR1 is DFQATT and CDR2 is SNEGSKA (reference sequence). As DNA, the CDR3 is TGCAGTGCTACCGCTCCGGGCCATGAGCAGTTCTTC. It encodes CSATAPGHEQFF.

This clonotype was observed a few times. The V call is TRBV29-1, the J call TRBJ2-4; D is unclear. The DNA matches TRBJ2-7 better at its end, which makes the J call doubtful. Germline-derived CDR1 and CDR2 are SQVTM and ANQGSEA. The CDR3 has 9 amino acids. The CDR3 sequence: CSVVSEQYF. The CDR3 coding sequence is TGCAGCGTTGTATCCGAGCAGTACTTC.

This clonotype was seen a few times. The chain joins TRBV5-1 to TRBJ2-7, with D perhaps TRBD1 (7 bases). Per the germline V gene, CDR1 is SGHRS and CDR2 is YFSETQ. The CDR3 is 13 residues long. The germline V and J ends were trimmed by 7 bases and 1 base, with 12 bases remaining between them. CDR3 sequence: CASRGTESYEQYF. CDR3 sequence (DNA): TGCGCCAGCCGCGGGACAGAGTCCTACGAGCAGTACTTC.

In DNA form, the CDR3 reads TGTGCCAGCAGTTACGCAGGGAGAGGCTACACCTTC. It encodes CASSYAGRGYTF. V is TRBV6-5 and J is TRBJ1-2; possible D gene TRBD1, 5 bases. CDR3 length: 12 residues. The germline V gene encodes CDR1 MNHEY and CDR2 SVGAGI. The V and J ends lost 2 bases and 8 bases respectively, with 9 bases between them.

V is TRBV3-1 and J is TRBJ1-6; D perhaps matches TRBD1 (5 bases). The CDR3 has 16 residues. Germline loops: CDR1 LGHDT, CDR2 YNNKEL (reference sequence). The germline V and J ends were trimmed by 4 bases and 6 bases, with 16 bases remaining between them. The CDR3 spells CASSPTLGLGNSPLHF. As DNA, the CDR3 is TGTGCCAGCAGCCCAACTTTGGGACTCGGTAATTCACCCCTCCACTTT.

The V call is TRBV4-3, the J call TRBJ2-1; 8 bases map to TRBD2. Trimming at V came to 0 bases and at J to 7 bases, leaving 2 bases not matched to a gene. Germline CDR1 is LGHNA and CDR2 is YSLEER. The CDR3 is 14 amino acids. The CDR3 nucleotides are TGCGCCAGCAGCCAAGACGGGAGGGGGAATGAGCAGTTCTTC. Protein product: CASSQDGRGNEQFF.

The chain joins TRBV7-2 to TRBJ2-5; D could derive from TRBD1 or TRBD2 (6 bases each). Between the trimmed V and J ends, which lost 1 base and 4 bases, there was a span of 13 bases. The CDR3 extends over 15 amino acids. Germline CDR1 and CDR2: SGHTA and FQGNSA. The DNA for the CDR3 is TGTGCCAGCAGCTTAGTTGGAGGGGGAGGAGAGACCCAGTACTTC. Translating it yields CASSLVGGGGETQYF.

The chain has TRBV20-1 and TRBJ2-5; D remains ambiguous. Germline V CDR1 and CDR2: DFQATT, SNEGSKA (reference sequence). The CDR3 contains 13 residues. Trimming pared 1 base from V and 4 bases from J, leaving 10 bases between. The DNA of the CDR3 is TGCAGTGCTAGAGGATGGGCGCCAGAGACCCAGTACTTC. It encodes CSARGWAPETQYF.

This clonotype was counted a few times. The genes are TRBV27 and TRBJ1-1; D remains unclear. This CDR3 has 14 amino acids. Trimming took 3 bases from V and 0 from J, leaving 8 bases between them. Germline V gene lookup returns CDR1 MNHEY and CDR2 SMNVEV (reference sequence). CDR3 nucleotides: TGTGCCAGCAGTTTCTCAGAGATGAACACTGAAGCTTTCTTT. Protein product: CASSFSEMNTEAFF.

The CDR3 nucleotides are TGTGCCAGCAGTCCAGGACTAGCGCGCGAGCAGTACTTC. Residues: CASSPGLAREQYF. The chain joins TRBV27 to TRBJ2-4; TRBD2 matches 9 bases. The end of the DNA aligns better with TRBJ2-7, so the J call may be wrong. The CDR3 totals 13 residues. Germline V CDR1 and CDR2: MNHEY, SMNVEV (reference sequence).

The chain couples TRBV5-1 to TRBJ2-6; D perhaps matches TRBD1 (6 bases). Looked up from germline, CDR1 is SGHRS and CDR2 is YFSETQ. The CDR3 loop spans 16 amino acids. With 3 bases removed from V and 0 bases from J, the gap between germline ends came to 10 bases. The CDR3 DNA is TGCGCCAGCAGCTCGGACAGCCCCTCTGGGGCCAACGTCCTGACTTTC. Protein: CASSSDSPSGANVLTF.

This sequence joins TRBV6-5 and TRBJ2-1, with 7 bases identical to TRBD2. Germline-derived CDR1 and CDR2 are MNHEY and SVGAGI. V dropped 5 bases and J dropped 4; count of bases not matched to a gene: 8. The CDR3 has 15 amino acids. The CDR3 DNA is TGTGCCAGCAGTCCCGCTCCGGGAGGTTACAATGAGCAGTTCTTC. The encoded protein is CASSPAPGGYNEQFF.

V and J are TRBV12-3 or TRBV12-4 and TRBJ2-1; 7 bases are shared with TRBD2. The CDR3 is 16 amino acids. The trim removed 6 bases at V and 4 bases at J, leaving 12 bases unmatched. The CDR3 loop is CASSKGAAGLYNEQFF. CDR3 sequence (DNA): TGTGCCAGCAGCAAAGGAGCAGCGGGACTTTACAATGAGCAGTTCTTC.

V gene TRBV7-9 combines with J gene TRBJ2-1, with D perhaps matching TRBD1 (6 bases). V was clipped by 3 bases and J by 13 bases, with 16 bases between them. CDR1 SEHNR and CDR2 FQNEAQ come from the germline V gene (reference sequence). CDR3 length: 13 amino acids. CDR3: CASSFQGGETQFF. CDR3 sequence (DNA): TGTGCCAGCAGCTTTCAAGGGGGAGAGACCCAGTTCTTC.

This rearrangement joins TRBV7-6 to TRBJ2-1, with D perhaps matching TRBD2 (6 bases). The CDR3 contains 16 residues. The germline V gene has CDR1 SGHVS and CDR2 FNYEAQ. V was pared by 5 bases and J by 3 bases, with 17 bases between. The CDR3 DNA sequence: TGTGCCAGCAGCGCACACCCCGGGACTGACTACAATGAGCAGTTCTTC. It codes for CASSAHPGTDYNEQFF.

This clonotype turned up a few times. The gene calls are TRBV12-3 or TRBV12-4 and TRBJ1-5; D unresolved. Trimming removed 6 bases at V and 2 bases at J, with 17 bases between. CDR3 length: 16 amino acids. CDR3 residues: CASSPNQFRGNQPQHF. The CDR3 nucleotides read TGTGCCAGCAGCCCAAACCAGTTCCGAGGCAATCAGCCCCAGCATTTT.

The CDR3 coding sequence is TGTGCCAGCAGCAAACAGGATTTTAGAGGACAGGGTAATTACAATGAGCAGTTCTTC. This gives the protein CASSKQDFRGQGNYNEQFF. The chain couples TRBV21-1 to TRBJ2-1; TRBD1 reflects the table's D call only, with no check against the DNA. TRBV21-1 is marked as a pseudogene. CDR3 length: 19 amino acids.

There are a few counts of this clonotype. V is TRBV9 and J is TRBJ2-6; TRBD1 matches at 7 bases. Germline CDR1 SGDLS, CDR2 YYNGEE. The J segment lost 0 bases and the V segment lost 3 bases, leaving 6 bases of the junction unmatched. CDR3 size: 17 residues. CDR3: CASSGTGANSGANVLTF. CDR3 nucleotides: TGTGCCAGCAGCGGTACAGGGGCCAACTCTGGGGCCAACGTCCTGACTTTC. Filled out from reference TRBV9 and TRBJ2-6, the complete variable domain reads DSGVTQTPKHLITATGQRVTLRCSPRSGDLSVYWYQQSLDQGLQFLIQYYNGEERAKGNILERFSAQQFPDLHSELNLSSLELGDSALYFCASSGTGANSGANVLTFGAGSRLTVL.